One and the same sample provided the 3 T cell receptor beta chains below, sequenced in a study of technical replicates of blood from several donors. Here immunoSEQ multiplex PCR was the method, and the copy in TCRdb shows in-frame clones only, minus some. This sample has roughly 79,000 clones, with 91% found just once. Sequenced input: T cells isolated from PBMCs. These receptors originate from a human donor in good health. Some clones in this sample may be carry-over from other donors' samples.

The gene calls are TRBV6-1 and TRBJ1-1, with 12 positions matching TRBD1. J was trimmed by 11 bases and V by 5 bases; bases with no gene match: 12. This CDR3 is built from 15 residues. Per the germline V gene, CDR1 is MNHNS and CDR2 is SASEGT. CDR3 residues: CASSPGTGGALGAFF. In DNA, the CDR3 is TGTGCCAGCAGTCCCGGGACAGGGGGCGCGTTGGGCGCTTTCTTT.

A word on this clone: Other DNA sequences from this sample encode an identical CDR3 as well. The chain links TRBV13 to TRBJ2-7; D perhaps matches TRBD2 (5 bases). The V and J ends lost 6 bases and 0 bases respectively, with 24 bases between them. CDR1 and CDR2 from the germline V gene are PRHDT and FYEKMQ (reference sequence). The CDR3 covers 18 residues. CDR3 nucleotides: TGTGCCAGCAGTCTTAAGCGGTTCCGACCTTACCCCTCCTACGAGCAGTACTTC. This translates into CASSLKRFRPYPSYEQYF. The full variable domain, its missing parts supplied by reference TRBV13 and TRBJ2-7, is AAGVIQSPRHLIKEKRETATLKCYPIPRHDTVYWYQQGPGQDPQFLISFYEKMQSDKGSIPDRFSAQQFSDYHSELNMSSLELGDSALYFCASSLKRFRPYPSYEQYFGPGTRLTVT.

V gene TRBV6-6 combines with J gene TRBJ2-7; unclear D gene. The CDR3 sequence is 12 residues long. Trimming took 0 bases from V and 5 from J, leaving 5 bases between them. The germline CDR1 and CDR2 sequences are MNHNY and SVGAGI (reference sequence). The CDR3 loop reads CASSYSADEQYF. DNA of the CDR3: TGTGCCAGCAGTTACTCGGCGGACGAGCAGTACTTC.